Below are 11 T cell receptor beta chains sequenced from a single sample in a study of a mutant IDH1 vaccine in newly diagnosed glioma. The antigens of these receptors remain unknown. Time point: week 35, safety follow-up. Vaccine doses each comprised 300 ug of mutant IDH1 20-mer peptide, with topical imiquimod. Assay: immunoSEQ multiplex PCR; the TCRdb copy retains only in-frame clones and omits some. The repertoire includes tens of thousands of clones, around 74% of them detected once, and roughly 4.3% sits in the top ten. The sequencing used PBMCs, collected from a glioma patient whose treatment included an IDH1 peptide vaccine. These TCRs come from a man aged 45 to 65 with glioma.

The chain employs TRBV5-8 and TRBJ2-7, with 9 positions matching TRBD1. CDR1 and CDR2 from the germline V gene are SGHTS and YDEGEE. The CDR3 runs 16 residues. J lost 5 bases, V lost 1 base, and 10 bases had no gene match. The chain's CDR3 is CASSLPGTGQGNEQYF. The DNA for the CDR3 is TGTGCCAGCAGCTTGCCCGGGACAGGGCAAGGGAACGAGCAGTACTTC. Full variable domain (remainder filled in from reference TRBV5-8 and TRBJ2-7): EAGVTQSPTHLIKTRGQQATLRCSPISGHTSVYWYQQALGLGLQFLLWYDEGEERNRGNFPPRFSGRQFPNYSSELNVNALELEDSALYLCASSLPGTGQGNEQYFGPGTRLTVT.

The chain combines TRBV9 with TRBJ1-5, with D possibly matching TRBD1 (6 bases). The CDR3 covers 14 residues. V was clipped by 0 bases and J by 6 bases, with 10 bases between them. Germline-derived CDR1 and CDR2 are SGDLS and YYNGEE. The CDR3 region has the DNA TGTGCCAGCAGCGTAGATGGGGGGGCTCAGCCCCAGCATTTT. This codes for CASSVDGGAQPQHF.

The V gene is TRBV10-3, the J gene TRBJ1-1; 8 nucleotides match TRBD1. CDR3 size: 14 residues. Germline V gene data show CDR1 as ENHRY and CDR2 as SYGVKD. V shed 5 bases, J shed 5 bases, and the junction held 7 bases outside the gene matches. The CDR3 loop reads CAISSDRGKTEAFF. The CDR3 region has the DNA TGTGCCATCAGTTCCGACAGGGGTAAAACTGAAGCTTTCTTT.

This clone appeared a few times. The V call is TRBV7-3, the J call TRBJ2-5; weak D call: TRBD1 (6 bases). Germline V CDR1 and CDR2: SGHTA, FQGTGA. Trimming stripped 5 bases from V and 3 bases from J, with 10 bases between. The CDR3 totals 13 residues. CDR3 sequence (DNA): TGTGCCAGCAGCCCGACAGGAGAAGAGACCCAGTACTTC. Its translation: CASSPTGEETQYF.

The CDR3 reads CASSSDLDRGDYGYTF. CDR3 nucleotides: TGTGCCAGCAGTTCCGACCTGGACAGGGGCGACTATGGCTACACCTTC. The rearrangement uses TRBV6-6 and TRBJ1-2, with 9 bases that match TRBD1. Trimming removed 4 bases from V and 3 bases from J; junction bases left unmatched: 9. Germline CDR1 is MNHNY and CDR2 is SVGAGI (reference sequence). This CDR3 has 16 residues.

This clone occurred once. DNA for the CDR3: TGTGCCAGCAGTTACTTCGGGGACCGGGAGCAGTTCTTC. Protein product: CASSYFGDREQFF. The chain links TRBV6-5 to TRBJ2-1; the D gene could be TRBD1 or TRBD2 (5 bases each). The germline V gene has CDR1 MNHEY and CDR2 SVGAGI. The CDR3 covers 13 residues. V was clipped by 1 base and J by 10 bases, with 11 bases between them.

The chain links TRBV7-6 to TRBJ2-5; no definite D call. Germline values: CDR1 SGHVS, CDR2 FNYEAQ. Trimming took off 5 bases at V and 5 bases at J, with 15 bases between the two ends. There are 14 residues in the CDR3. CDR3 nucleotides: TGTGCCAGCAGCGGCCCCGTAGCCGGGGAGACCCAGTACTTC. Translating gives CASSGPVAGETQYF.

The CDR3 bases are TGTGCCAGTAGTATTGTGGGGATTGGCAAGAGCTATGGCTACACCTTC. This codes for CASSIVGIGKSYGYTF. The chain recombines TRBV19 with TRBJ1-2; D is unresolved. Trimming left V 3 bases short and J 4 bases short, with 18 bases between. CDR3 length: 16 residues. Germline V lookup: CDR1 LNHDA, CDR2 SQIVND (reference sequence). The variable domain in full, completed from reference TRBV19 and TRBJ1-2, reads DGGITQSPKYLFRKEGQNVTLSCEQNLNHDAMYWYRQDPGQGLRLIYYSQIVNDFQKGDIAEGYSVSREKKESFPLTVTSAQKNPTAFYLCASSIVGIGKSYGYTFGSGTRLTVV.

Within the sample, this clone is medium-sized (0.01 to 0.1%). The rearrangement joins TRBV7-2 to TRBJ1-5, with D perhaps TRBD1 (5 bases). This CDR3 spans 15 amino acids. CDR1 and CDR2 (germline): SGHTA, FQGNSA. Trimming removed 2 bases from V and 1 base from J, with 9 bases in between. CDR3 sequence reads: CASSLFRESNQPQHF. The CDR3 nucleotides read TGTGCCAGCAGCTTATTCAGGGAAAGCAATCAGCCCCAGCATTTT. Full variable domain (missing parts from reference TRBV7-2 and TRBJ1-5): GAGVSQSPSNKVTEKGKDVELRCDPISGHTALYWYRQSLGQGLEFLIYFQGNSAPDKSGLPSDRFSAERTGGSVSTLTIQRTQQEDSAVYLCASSLFRESNQPQHFGDGTRLSIL.

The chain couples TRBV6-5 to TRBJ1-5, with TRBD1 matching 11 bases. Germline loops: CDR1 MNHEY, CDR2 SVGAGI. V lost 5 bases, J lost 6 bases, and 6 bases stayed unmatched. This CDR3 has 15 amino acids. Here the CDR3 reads CASSRTGGGGQPQHF. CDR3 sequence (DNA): TGTGCCAGCAGTCGGACAGGGGGCGGGGGTCAGCCCCAGCATTTT.

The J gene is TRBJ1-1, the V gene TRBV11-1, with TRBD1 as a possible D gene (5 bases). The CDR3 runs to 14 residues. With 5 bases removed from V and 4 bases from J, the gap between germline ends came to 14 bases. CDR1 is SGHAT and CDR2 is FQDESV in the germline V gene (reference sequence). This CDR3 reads CASSARFDSTEAFF. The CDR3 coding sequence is TGTGCCAGCAGCGCCCGTTTCGACAGCACTGAAGCTTTCTTT.